These T cell receptor beta chains were read from a single sample in a study of a mutant IDH1 vaccine in newly diagnosed glioma. Some clones are missing from TCRdb's copy, which holds only in-frame ones; the method was immunoSEQ multiplex PCR. The repertoire consists of roughly 40,000 clones, with about 91% occurring once and the leading ten covering 3% to 4%. What these receptors recognize is not known. The sequenced sample was PBMCs, obtained from a glioma patient whose treatment included an IDH1 peptide vaccine. These receptors were obtained from a man aged 50 to 59 with glioma. CDR3s include the opening cysteine and the closing phenylalanine or tryptophan. The order of the fields is CDR3 length, J gene, D gene, V gene, clone size, CDR3 protein. A D gene is named only where the DNA matches it firmly. A clone size is listed for some rows: how often the clone was seen (once, few, many), or a class if it is expanded.

len: 14; j_gene: TRBJ2-5; d_gene: TRBD2; v_gene: TRBV18; abundance: -; CDR3aa: CASSPGLAGETQYF
len: 16; j_gene: TRBJ1-4; d_gene: TRBD1; v_gene: TRBV5-4; abundance: -; CDR3aa: CASSNKIQGGGEKLFF
len: 13; j_gene: TRBJ1-1; d_gene: -; v_gene: TRBV2; abundance: -; CDR3aa: CASRAELNTEAFF
len: 16; j_gene: TRBJ1-4; d_gene: -; v_gene: TRBV5-1; abundance: -; CDR3aa: CASSLPQGTTNEKLFF
len: 15; j_gene: TRBJ2-4; d_gene: -; v_gene: TRBV4-1; abundance: once; CDR3aa: CASSQPPTRGNIQYF
len: 15; j_gene: TRBJ2-1; d_gene: TRBD1; v_gene: TRBV27; abundance: -; CDR3aa: CASSFFTEGALGQFF
len: 14; j_gene: TRBJ1-5; d_gene: -; v_gene: TRBV6-5; abundance: once; CDR3aa: CASSPRLLDQPQHF
len: 15; j_gene: TRBJ2-5; d_gene: TRBD1; v_gene: TRBV6-5; abundance: -; CDR3aa: CASSFQRQGWETQYF
len: 17; j_gene: TRBJ2-1; d_gene: -; v_gene: TRBV5-6; abundance: -; CDR3aa: CASSSTARLRDYNEQFF
len: 13; j_gene: TRBJ1-5; d_gene: -; v_gene: TRBV6-6; abundance: -; CDR3aa: CASSLHNNQPQHF
len: 13; j_gene: TRBJ2-7; d_gene: -; v_gene: TRBV6-1; abundance: -; CDR3aa: CASSSPDFYEQYF
len: 14; j_gene: TRBJ1-5; d_gene: -; v_gene: TRBV19; abundance: -; CDR3aa: CASSIPSLYQPQHF
len: 15; j_gene: TRBJ2-2; d_gene: TRBD2; v_gene: TRBV7-8; abundance: once; CDR3aa: CASSRTLAGVGELFF
len: 15; j_gene: TRBJ2-7; d_gene: -; v_gene: TRBV4-3; abundance: -; CDR3aa: CASSQGEGYRYEQYF
len: 14; j_gene: TRBJ1-1; d_gene: -; v_gene: TRBV27; abundance: -; CDR3aa: CASSLSLMNTEAFF
len: 15; j_gene: TRBJ1-1; d_gene: -; v_gene: TRBV5-4; abundance: -; CDR3aa: CASTLSGVMNTEAFF
len: 16; j_gene: TRBJ2-7; d_gene: TRBD2; v_gene: TRBV27; abundance: -; CDR3aa: CASSSNGLAGSRQQYF
len: 16; j_gene: TRBJ2-5; d_gene: -; v_gene: TRBV13; abundance: few; CDR3aa: CASSLGLTAGQETQYF
len: 17; j_gene: TRBJ2-1; d_gene: TRBD2; v_gene: TRBV28; abundance: -; CDR3aa: CASRGRVGTSGYNEQFF
len: 11; j_gene: TRBJ1-2; d_gene: -; v_gene: TRBV2; abundance: -; CDR3aa: CASNGNYGYTF
len: 17; j_gene: TRBJ2-4; d_gene: TRBD2; v_gene: TRBV29-1; abundance: -; CDR3aa: CSVEVAGGLRAKNIQYF
len: 13; j_gene: TRBJ2-3; d_gene: TRBD2; v_gene: TRBV7-2; abundance: -; CDR3aa: CAVSGGLTDTQYF